This record looks at one T cell receptor (beta chain) sequence and its context. Its antigen is undetermined. The CDR3 totals 16 residues. Trimming removed 2 bases at V and 0 bases at J, with 13 bases between. From germline, CDR1 is SGHNT and CDR2 YENEEA. The sample comes from a study of siplizumab effects on memory and regulatory T cells. Study outcomes and limitations: Unstimulated subsets contained matches for only a minor fraction of alloreactive clones. The study found that mappable alloreactive CD4+ clones averaged around 72% Treg-derived with siplizumab and roughly 30% in controls. Memory cells that were CD4+ and unstimulated gave rise to alloreactive sequences, which siplizumab significantly reduced.

The assay was immunoSEQ multiplex PCR, and TCRdb's table has in-frame clones only and misses some. The sample shows about 110,000 clones, 92% of them seen only once. This clonotype was obtained from a human donor in good health. The chain has TRBV11-3 and TRBJ1-1, with D hard to call. Sequencing input: CD4+ T cells sorted from blood. The CDR3 loop is CASSLSLFKMNTEAFF. CDR3 in DNA: TGTGCCAGCAGCTTAAGTCTCTTTAAAATGAACACTGAAGCTTTCTTT.